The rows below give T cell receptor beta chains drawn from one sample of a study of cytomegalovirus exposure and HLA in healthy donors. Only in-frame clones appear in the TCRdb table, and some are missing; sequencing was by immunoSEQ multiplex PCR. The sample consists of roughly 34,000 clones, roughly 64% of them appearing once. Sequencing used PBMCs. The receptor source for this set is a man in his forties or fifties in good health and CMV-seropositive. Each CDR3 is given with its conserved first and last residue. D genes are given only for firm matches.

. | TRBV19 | CASSILDRMNSPLHF
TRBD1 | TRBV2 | CASSEVDRGRNSPLHF
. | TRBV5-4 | CASSPGVSGNTIYF
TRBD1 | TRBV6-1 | CASSGLDRGPSGANVLTF
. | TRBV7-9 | CASSHNSRVSTDTQYF
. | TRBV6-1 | CASSDRVNQPQHF
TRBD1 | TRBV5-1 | CASSGGTGENSPLHF
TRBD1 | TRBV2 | CASSELHSGGTGELFF
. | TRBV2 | CASSDGGRSRAPNSPLHF
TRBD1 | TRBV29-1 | CSVKQGPSSYEQYF
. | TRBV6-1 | CASSEDLLSSYNEQFF
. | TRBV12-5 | CASGLDRAGGYTF
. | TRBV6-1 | CASSLDSPQTYEQYF
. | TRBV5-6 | CASSSGQNYEQYF
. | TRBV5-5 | CASSVDYEEKLFF
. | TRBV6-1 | CASSERRTYQGTPSNQPQHF
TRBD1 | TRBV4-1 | CASSQEKTGNGYTF
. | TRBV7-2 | CASSFQRAGDEQYF
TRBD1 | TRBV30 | CAWSAGTAGSPLHF
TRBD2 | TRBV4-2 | CASSQDWTSGGNEQFF
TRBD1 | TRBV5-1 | CASSSRGQGADYGYTF
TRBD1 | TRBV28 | CASRLQGWRQPQHF
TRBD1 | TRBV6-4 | CASSETGANTEAFF
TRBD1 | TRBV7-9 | CAFRPGTAQETQYF
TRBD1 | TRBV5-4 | CASSLAGGANYGYTF
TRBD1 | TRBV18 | CASSTGGGGTEAFF
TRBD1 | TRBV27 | CASSLSRGTGVEQYF
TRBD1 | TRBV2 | CASSGTGIYGYTF
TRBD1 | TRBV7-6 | CASSILDRVGSYEQYF
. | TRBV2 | CASRGSPLHF
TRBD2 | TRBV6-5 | CASSERGGLQETQYF
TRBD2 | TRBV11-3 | CASSLGGAGGRVGDTQYF
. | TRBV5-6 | CASSLRLAEQYF